One sample yielded the 22 T cell receptor beta chains listed below, sequenced in a study of CD8 T cells in Susac syndrome. The RNA, 0.5 to 1 ug, was put through reverse transcription using random hexamers. Each CDR3 protein gets one entry after TCRdb re-called the immunoSEQ multiplex PCR reads with MiXCR. The sample shows under 250,000 distinct CDR3 sequences, 80% to 95% of them seen only once. The specimen sequenced was CD4+ T cells from PBMCs. The receptors shown here come from a human donor with multiple sclerosis.

The rearrangement joins TRBV12-3 or TRBV12-4 to TRBJ1-1; D is ambiguous. The V end lost 1 base, the J end lost 6 bases, and 9 bases lay between the germline ends. CDR3 length: 13 residues. The CDR3 DNA follows: TGTGCCAGCAGTTTAGGGGTTAGGGCTGAAGCTTTCTTT. Amino acid sequence: CASSLGVRAEAFF.

The chain is built from TRBV20-1 and TRBJ2-1; 12 bases agree with TRBD2. This CDR3 region has 13 residues. Germline V gene sequence: CDR1 DFQATT, CDR2 SNEGSKA (reference sequence). CDR3 DNA: TGCAGCGAGAGACTAGCGGGAGTAAATGAGCAGTTCTTC. It codes for CSERLAGVNEQFF.

J is TRBJ2-2 and V is TRBV24-1; D may be TRBD1 (6 bases). Between the trimmed V and J ends, which lost 3 bases and 3 bases, there was a span of 13 bases. CDR1 KGHDR and CDR2 SFDVKD come from the germline V gene. This CDR3 region has 16 residues. The CDR3 reads CATSDTGTYDTGELFF. For the CDR3, the DNA is TGTGCCACCAGTGATACGGGGACATATGACACCGGGGAGCTGTTTTTT.

The V gene is TRBV4-1, the J gene TRBJ2-5, with 13 nucleotides matching TRBD2. The CDR3 spans 14 residues. CDR1 and CDR2 from the germline V gene are MGHRA and YSYEKL. Trimming removed 1 base from V and 8 bases from J; junction bases left unmatched: 1. DNA of the CDR3: TGCGCCAGCAGCCAAGGGACTAGCGGGGGTACCCAGTACTTC. It specifies CASSQGTSGGTQYF.

The genes are TRBV7-9 and TRBJ1-1; the D is unclear. The germline gives CDR1 SEHNR, CDR2 FQNEAQ (reference sequence). Trimming removed 2 bases at V and 1 base at J, with 11 bases between. The CDR3 covers 15 residues. In nucleotides, the CDR3 is TGTGCCAGCAGCTTAAGAGGGTCCGGGAACACTGAAGCTTTCTTT. This translates into CASSLRGSGNTEAFF.

V and J are TRBV12-3 or TRBV12-4 and TRBJ2-1; 7 bases fit TRBD2. Losses at the gene ends were 3 bases for V and 9 bases for J; bases not matched to a gene: 5. The CDR3 is 13 residues long. In DNA form, the CDR3 reads TGTGCCAGCAGTTTCCGCGGGAGCCCTGAGCAGTTCTTC. Amino acids: CASSFRGSPEQFF.

CDR3 region: CASSGGRDEQFF. The CDR3 DNA is TGTGCCAGCAGCGGGGGCAGGGATGAGCAGTTCTTC. The chain is built from TRBV2 and TRBJ2-1; the D gene could be TRBD1 or TRBD2 (6 bases each). The CDR3 consists of 12 residues. Trimming took off 6 bases at V and 8 bases at J, with 11 bases between the two ends. Looked up from germline, CDR1 is SNHLY and CDR2 is FYNNEI.

The chain couples TRBV7-3 to TRBJ2-7; TRBD2 agrees at 7 bases. The germline gives CDR1 SGHTA, CDR2 FQGTGA. The CDR3 is 14 amino acids. The trim removed 2 bases at V and 6 bases at J, leaving 7 bases unmatched. CDR3 in amino acids: CASSLVASGAEQYF. DNA for the CDR3: TGTGCCAGCAGCTTAGTGGCTAGCGGCGCCGAGCAGTACTTC.

V usage is TRBV28 and J usage is TRBJ2-4; D perhaps matches TRBD1 (5 bases). Germline V lookup: CDR1 MDHEN, CDR2 SYDVKM. This CDR3 has 13 residues. With 5 bases removed from V and 8 bases from J, the gap between germline ends came to 13 bases. The CDR3 loop reads CASSIQEGYIQYF. As DNA, the CDR3 is TGTGCCAGCAGTATACAGGAAGGCTACATTCAGTACTTC. Combining the CDR3 with reference TRBV28 and TRBJ2-4 gives the whole variable domain DVKVTQSSRYLVKRTGEKVFLECVQDMDHENMFWYRQDPGLGLRLIYFSYDVKMKEKGDIPEGYSVSREKKERFSLILESASTNQTSMYLCASSIQEGYIQYFGAGTRLSVL.

This chain joins TRBV9 and TRBJ1-1; D is ambiguous. There are 14 residues in the CDR3. CDR1 is SGDLS and CDR2 is YYNGEE in the germline V gene. Between the trimmed V and J ends, which lost 0 bases and 7 bases, there was a span of 13 bases. In nucleotides, the CDR3 is TGTGCCAGCAGCGTAGAAGGTGAGGGTGGTGAAGCTTTCTTT. Translating gives CASSVEGEGGEAFF.

The rearrangement uses TRBV3-1 and TRBJ2-7; a possible D gene is TRBD2 (5 bases). The V and J ends lost 8 bases and 4 bases respectively, with 15 bases between them. CDR1 is LGHDT, CDR2 YNNKEL, per germline (reference sequence). CDR3 size: 13 residues. CDR3 sequence reads: CASGVGGEYEQYF. CDR3 bases: TGTGCCAGCGGGGTTGGAGGTGAATACGAGCAGTACTTC.

The chain has TRBV6-5 and TRBJ2-5; either TRBD1 or TRBD2 may fit D (5 bases each). CDR1 is MNHEY and CDR2 is SVGAGI in the germline V gene. There are 14 residues in the CDR3. V lost 2 bases to trimming and J lost 7 bases, with 14 bases between them. CDR3 residues: CASSYGGSEATQYF. Here the CDR3 DNA reads TGTGCCAGCAGTTACGGGGGTTCGGAAGCGACCCAGTACTTC.

The chain recombines TRBV5-4 with TRBJ2-3, with TRBD2 matching 8 bases. V lost 0 bases to trimming and J lost 1 base; unmatched junction nucleotides: 1. Germline values: CDR1 SGHNT, CDR2 YYREEE (reference sequence). There are 15 residues in the CDR3. The DNA of the CDR3 is TGTGCCAGCAGCTTGGCGCGGGGGGGCACAGATACGCAGTATTTT. Residues: CASSLARGGTDTQYF.

The sample holds one count of this clonotype. The V and J genes are TRBV12-3 or TRBV12-4 and TRBJ2-1, with TRBD2 identical over 8 bases. J lost 9 bases, V lost 4 bases, and 8 bases had no gene match. The CDR3 is 14 amino acids. This CDR3 is CASSSSGREGEQFF. The CDR3 DNA reads as TGTGCCAGCAGTTCGTCCGGGAGGGAGGGTGAGCAGTTCTTC.

J is TRBJ2-7 and V is TRBV20-1; 11 bases align to TRBD2. Germline V lookup: CDR1 DFQATT, CDR2 SNEGSKA (reference sequence). With 6 bases clipped from V and 2 bases from J, the junction kept 6 bases outside the gene matches. The CDR3 length is 14 residues. CDR3 bases: TGCAGTGCCACTAGGACTAGCGGGCCCTACGAGCAGTACTTC. This translates into CSATRTSGPYEQYF.

This chain connects TRBV9 to TRBJ2-1; maybe TRBD2 (6 bases). This CDR3 is 16 amino acids long. V lost 0 bases to trimming and J lost 7 bases, with 17 bases between them. The germline gives CDR1 SGDLS, CDR2 YYNGEE. This CDR3 reads CASSVVLSGEGNEQFF. CDR3 coding DNA: TGTGCCAGCAGCGTAGTTCTATCGGGAGAAGGGAATGAGCAGTTCTTC.

The chain recombines TRBV5-1 with TRBJ2-2; D call uncertain. The length of the CDR3 is 15 residues. V was trimmed by 0 bases and J by 0 bases, leaving 6 bases between them. Germline V gives CDR1 SGHRS, CDR2 YFSETQ. CDR3 DNA: TGCGCCAGCAGCTTGGTCGGGCCGAACACCGGGGAGCTGTTTTTT. It codes for CASSLVGPNTGELFF.

This chain uses TRBV19 with TRBJ1-6; D might be TRBD1 (6 bases). The CDR3 is 13 residues long. Germline V gene sequence: CDR1 LNHDA, CDR2 SQIVND (reference sequence). V was cut by 4 bases and J by 7 bases, with 8 bases left in between. CDR3 bases: TGTGCCAGTAGTACAGGGGCGAATTCACCCCTCCACTTT. Translated: CASSTGANSPLHF.

The rearrangement joins TRBV5-1 to TRBJ2-7; D gene uncertain. CDR1 is SGHRS, CDR2 YFSETQ, per germline. V shed 2 bases and J shed 5 bases, with 11 bases lying between them. The CDR3 extends over 13 amino acids. Here the CDR3 reads CASSFSAGHEQYV. CDR3 nucleotides: TGCGCCAGCAGCTTCTCGGCCGGTCACGAGCAGTACGTC.

J is TRBJ2-7 and V is TRBV5-4; TRBD2 might be the D (7 bases). The germline V gene has CDR1 SGHNT and CDR2 YYREEE (reference sequence). This CDR3 contains 13 residues. Trimming removed 4 bases from V and 5 bases from J, with 13 bases in between. CDR3 DNA: TGTGCCAGCAGCCCGAGGGGGGGGCACGAGCAGTACGTC. This encodes CASSPRGGHEQYV.

The V and J genes are TRBV20-1 and TRBJ2-3; 12 bases match TRBD2. Germline V CDR1 and CDR2: DFQATT, SNEGSKA (reference sequence). The CDR3 spans 17 residues. V shed 0 bases and J 4 bases; nucleotides not matched to a gene: 8. CDR3: CSARDLLAGGVPDTQYF. The CDR3 nucleotides read TGCAGTGCTAGAGATCTGCTAGCGGGGGGGGTGCCAGATACGCAGTATTTT.

The chain joins TRBV23-1 to TRBJ2-4; 8 positions match TRBD2. TRBV23-1 is identified as an open reading frame with a role that is uncertain. The CDR3 runs 23 residues. J was trimmed by 0 bases and V by 0 bases; bases with no gene match: 22. CDR3 nucleotides: TGCGCCAGCAGTCAATCTTTGCCAGGGACTAAGCAGCGGGAGAGTGAAGCCAAAAACATTCAGTACTTC. Amino acid sequence: CASSQSLPGTKQRESEAKNIQYF.